The 25 T cell receptor beta chains given below trace back to one sample, sequenced in a study of tissue T cells after allogeneic stem cell transplantation. The method was immunoSEQ multiplex PCR; TCRdb's version includes in-frame clones alone and lacks a portion of them. This table holds 20,000 to 25,000 clones, over 60% found once. The specimen sequenced was spleen. The receptor source for this set is a female BALB/c mouse in good health. Mice of this strain are of MHC haplotype H2-d.

Of note for this clone: Gene names refer to mouse genes. Read coverage stops 1 residue before the CDR3 terminus; the germline J gene supplies the remainder. This chain connects TRBV26 to TRBJ1-3, with 7 positions matching TRBD1. The J segment lost 3 bases and the V segment lost 4 bases, leaving 3 bases of the junction unmatched. Germline CDR1 and CDR2: KGHPV and FQNQEV (reference sequence). The CDR3 sequence is 14 residues long. CDR3 bases read: TGTGCCAGCAGTCCCAGACAGGGTGGAAATACGCTCTAT. This translates into CASSPRQGGNTLY. The entire CDR3 protein reads CASSPRQGGNTLYF. Full variable domain (rest looked up from reference TRBV26 and TRBJ1-3): NSKVIQTPRYLVKGQGQKAKMRCIPEKGHPVVFWYQQNKNNEFKFLINFQNQEVLQQIDMTEKRFSAECPSNSPCSLEIQSSEAGDSALYLCASSPRQGGNTLYFGEGSRLIVV.

A note on this clone: A junction boundary mismatches the germline segment, possibly from a read error. Gene names are mouse gene names. The CDR3 is cut off 1 residue early in the read; its end comes from the germline J gene. Other DNA sequences of this sample code for an identical CDR3. The chain links TRBV1 to TRBJ2-1; 10 nucleotides align to TRBD2. CDR1 is NSQYPW and CDR2 is LRSPGD in the germline V gene (reference sequence). The CDR3 runs to 13 residues. This CDR3 is CTCSAGGAAEQFF. CDR3 DNA, as far as it was read: TGCACTTGCAGTGCTGGGGGGGCTGCTGAGCAGTTC. Together with reference TRBV1 and TRBJ2-1, the CDR3 gives the full variable domain: VTLLEQNPRWRLVPRGQAVNLRCILKNSQYPWMSWYQQDLQKQLQWLFTLRSPGDKEVKSLPGADYLATRVTDTELRLQVANMSQGRTLYCTCSAGGAAEQFFGPGTRLTVL.

Turning to this clone: Gene and germline names: mouse. CDR3 in amino acids: CASSFGTGASETLYF. The covered CDR3 bases are TGTGCTAGCAGTTTTGGGACAGGGGCGTCAGAAACGCTGTAT. V gene TRBV29 combines with J gene TRBJ2-3; 10 nucleotides match TRBD1. The read terminates 1 residue ahead of where the CDR3 ends, so the germline J gene completes it. CDR1 is MSHET and CDR2 is SYDVDS in the germline V gene. The CDR3 length is 15 residues. The V gene end was trimmed by 3 bases and the J gene end by 4 bases; junction bases not matched to a gene: 4.

Remarks on this clone: Mouse names are used for the genes. Sequencing ends 1 residue short of the CDR3 end; the germline J gene provides the rest. J is TRBJ2-1 and V is TRBV20; D perhaps matches TRBD2 (6 bases). V shed 0 bases and J shed 3 bases, with 12 bases lying between them. The CDR3 has 15 residues. The germline V gene has CDR1 GFQATS and CDR2 STVNSAI. The sequenced CDR3 bases are TGTGGTGCTAGGGATTCGGCTGGGGTCTATGCTGAGCAGTTC. Translating it yields CGARDSAGVYAEQF. The whole CDR3 protein is CGARDSAGVYAEQFF.

There are a few counts of this clone. The gene symbols are mouse symbols. The CDR3 DNA, read in part, is TGTGCCAGCGACTCGGGACAGGGCTATGAACAGTAC. Its protein product is CASDSGQGYEQY. From start to end, the CDR3 is CASDSGQGYEQYF. The genes are TRBV13-2 and TRBJ2-7; 9 bases match TRBD1. Read data end 1 residue before the CDR3 end; the end is taken from the germline J gene. Germline V gene lookup returns CDR1 NNHNN and CDR2 SYGAGS (reference sequence). The ends lost 6 bases at V and 3 bases at J; junction bases unmatched: 4. The length of the CDR3 is 13 residues.

This clone was counted a few times. Each gene name is a mouse one. The CDR3 bases that were read are TGTGCCAGCGGTGAGGGACAGGGTTATGAACAGTAC. Translated: CASGEGQGYEQY. The complete CDR3 protein is CASGEGQGYEQYF. V usage is TRBV13-2 and J usage is TRBJ2-7, with 9 nucleotides matching TRBD1. The missing CDR3 end, 1 residue past where the read stops, is filled in from the germline J gene. V shed 2 bases and J 4 bases; nucleotides not matched to a gene: 1. The germline gives CDR1 NNHNN, CDR2 SYGAGS (reference sequence). CDR3 length: 13 amino acids.

Note on this clone: Gene names refer to mouse genes. The read gets to within 1 residue of the CDR3 end, and the germline J gene fills in the rest. This chain uses TRBV29 with TRBJ2-5; D could derive from TRBD1 or TRBD2 (5 bases each). This CDR3 comprises 14 residues. The V gene lost 5 bases and the J gene lost 0 bases, with 9 bases spanning the gap. CDR1 is MSHET and CDR2 is SYDVDS in the germline V gene. CDR3 amino acids: CASSRRDNQDTQYF. CDR3 bases read: TGTGCTAGCAGTAGGAGGGACAACCAAGACACCCAGTAC.

A remark on this clone: Mouse germline and gene names are used. The read finishes 1 residue shy of the CDR3 end, and the germline J gene is used to complete it. The J gene is TRBJ2-5, the V gene TRBV3; D not resolved. Trimming shortened V by 2 bases and J by 0 bases, and 6 bases separated the two germline ends. Germline values: CDR1 SNHLY, CDR2 FYNGKV (reference sequence). CDR3 length equals 14 residues. The covered CDR3 bases are TGTGCCAGCAGCTTAAACTTTAACCAAGACACCCAGTAC. This codes for CASSLNFNQDTQY. The whole CDR3 protein reads CASSLNFNQDTQYF.

A note on this clone: Any gene name here is a mouse gene name. The read terminates 1 residue ahead of where the CDR3 ends, so the germline J gene completes it. The rearrangement uses TRBV13-2 and TRBJ2-4, with 9 bases that match TRBD1. Unmatched junction bases numbered 6, after V lost 2 bases and J lost 8 bases. CDR1 NNHNN and CDR2 SYGAGS come from the germline V gene (reference sequence). This CDR3 comprises 14 residues. Here the CDR3 reads CASGEPGQGGTLYF. CDR3 bases read: TGTGCCAGCGGTGAGCCGGGACAGGGTGGCACCTTGTAC.

To note about this clone: Gene labels here are mouse ones. The read is 1 residue too short to cover the CDR3 end, so that end is filled in from the germline J gene. The rearrangement uses TRBV1 and TRBJ2-2, with TRBD2 identical over 7 bases. V was pared by 2 bases and J by 1 base, with 4 bases of the junction left unmatched. CDR1 NSQYPW and CDR2 LRSPGD come from the germline V gene (reference sequence). The CDR3 length is 16 residues. The CDR3 sequence: CTCSARVGGNTGQLYF. The CDR3 DNA, read in part, is TGCACCTGCAGTGCAAGGGTGGGGGGAAACACCGGGCAGCTCTAC.

As for this clone: Germline and genes: mouse. The read stops 1 residue short of the end of the CDR3; the missing end is completed from the germline J gene. The gene calls are TRBV3 and TRBJ2-1; D is undetermined. This CDR3 is built from 17 residues. With 3 bases removed from V and 0 bases from J, the gap between germline ends came to 15 bases. Looked up from germline, CDR1 is SNHLY and CDR2 is FYNGKV (reference sequence). The chain's CDR3 is CASSFTLARYNYAEQFF. CDR3 DNA, as far as it was read: TGTGCCAGCAGCTTCACCCTGGCCAGATATAACTATGCTGAGCAGTTC.

About this clone: Each gene name is a mouse one. The CDR3 extends 1 residue past the end of the read, so its final part is completed from the germline J gene. Other DNA sequences from this sample encode an identical CDR3 as well. V usage is TRBV5 and J usage is TRBJ1-3; the D is unclear. Trimming removed 2 bases from V and 0 bases from J, with 5 bases in between. This CDR3 contains 14 residues. Germline CDR1 is LGHNA and CDR2 is YNLKQL (reference sequence). The part of the CDR3 DNA that was read is TGTGCCAGCAGCCAAACAGATTCTGGAAATACGCTCTAT. Protein sequence: CASSQTDSGNTLY. The full CDR3 sequence reads CASSQTDSGNTLYF.

Of note for this clone: The genes are named according to mouse. From the germline J gene comes the end of the CDR3, since the read stops 1 residue before it. The V and J genes are TRBV13-2 and TRBJ2-7; 14 bases agree with TRBD2. Germline-derived CDR1 and CDR2 are NNHNN and SYGAGS (reference sequence). This CDR3 has 15 residues. V shed 5 bases and J 5 bases; nucleotides not matched to a gene: 6. CDR3 DNA, as far as it was read: TGTGCCAGCGGAAACCGGGACTGGGGGGGCCATGAACAGTAC. This codes for CASGNRDWGGHEQY. The entire CDR3 is CASGNRDWGGHEQYF.

This clone was observed a few times. Gene names denote mouse genes. Coverage ceases 1 residue before the CDR3 finishes, and the germline J gene fills in the end. The chain combines TRBV19 with TRBJ1-3; TRBD1 is a possible D gene (5 bases). Germline-derived CDR1 and CDR2 are FNHDT and SITEND (reference sequence). V was trimmed by 5 bases and J by 1 base, leaving 7 bases between them. The CDR3 is 13 amino acids. CDR3 region: CASRRTSGNTLYF. The covered CDR3 bases are TGTGCCAGCAGAAGGACATCTGGAAATACGCTCTAT.

Comments on this clone: The genes and germline here are from mouse. The DNA ends 1 residue before the CDR3 does, and the rest of the CDR3 is filled in from the germline J gene. The chain uses TRBV5 and TRBJ2-4; 8 positions match TRBD2. Per the germline V gene, CDR1 is LGHNA and CDR2 is YNLKQL (reference sequence). The CDR3 sequence is 16 residues long. The J segment lost 7 bases and the V segment lost 0 bases, leaving 9 bases of the junction unmatched. The part of the CDR3 DNA that was read is TGTGCCAGCAGCCAAGATAAGGGGGGGCGCGGTTACACCTTGTAC. It specifies CASSQDKGGRGYTLY. The whole CDR3 protein reads CASSQDKGGRGYTLYF.

With respect to this clone: Gene names are the mouse ones. Read sequence stops 1 residue before the CDR3 end, and the germline J gene provides the missing end. V and J are TRBV19 and TRBJ1-1; the D is unclear. V was pared by 3 bases and J by 1 base, with 4 bases between. The CDR3 is 12 amino acids. Germline CDR1 is FNHDT and CDR2 is SITEND (reference sequence). The CDR3 loop is CASSTGNTEVFF. Incomplete CDR3 DNA: TGTGCCAGCAGTACAGGGAACACAGAAGTCTTC. The entire variable domain, with the rest obtained from reference TRBV19 and TRBJ1-1, is as follows: GGIITQTPKFLIGQEGQKLTLKCQQNFNHDTMYWYRQDSGKGLRLIYYSITENDLQKGDLSEGYDASREKKSSFSLTVTSAQKNEMAVFLCASSTGNTEVFFGKGTRLTVV.

A word on this clone: The listed genes are named as in mouse. With the read ending 1 residue before the CDR3 end, the germline J gene is used to fill in that end. The V gene is TRBV19, the J gene TRBJ1-4; weak D call: TRBD1 (6 bases). Germline loops: CDR1 FNHDT, CDR2 SITEND (reference sequence). The V gene lost 5 bases and the J gene lost 0 bases, with 11 bases spanning the gap. The length of the CDR3 is 15 residues. The CDR3 region is CASRSGTISNERLFF. The sequenced CDR3 bases are TGTGCCAGCAGGTCCGGGACAATTTCCAACGAAAGATTATTT.

Note on this clone: The gene names given are mouse names. The CDR3 end lies 1 residue beyond the end of the read and is filled in from the germline J gene. The chain has TRBV1 and TRBJ2-7; D might be TRBD1 (5 bases). V was shortened by 5 bases and J by 0 bases, with 8 bases between the two germline ends. Germline CDR1 and CDR2: NSQYPW and LRSPGD (reference sequence). The CDR3 has 13 residues. Here the CDR3 reads CTCSNRSSYEQYF. Partial CDR3 DNA: TGCACCTGCAGTAACAGGAGCTCCTATGAACAGTAC.

On this clone: Mouse gene names and germline throughout. The read comes to an end 1 residue before the CDR3 does, leaving the germline J gene to fill in the end. The rearrangement joins TRBV31 to TRBJ1-1; no reliable D call. The CDR3 totals 13 residues. The germline V gene has CDR1 GKSSPN and CDR2 SITVG. With 0 bases removed from V and 1 base from J, the gap between germline ends came to 6 bases. The CDR3 bases that were read are TGTGCCTGGAGTCTAGAACAAAACACAGAAGTCTTC. Protein product: CAWSLEQNTEVF. In full, the CDR3 reads CAWSLEQNTEVFF.

On this clone itself: Gene names and germline match the mouse. The CDR3 is cut off 1 residue early in the read; its end comes from the germline J gene. This sequence joins TRBV5 and TRBJ1-5; 11 nucleotides match TRBD1. Germline lookup yields CDR1 LGHNA and CDR2 YNLKQL (reference sequence). V trimming: 4 bases; J trimming: 9 bases; junction bases outside the gene matches: 5. CDR3 size: 14 residues. The covered CDR3 bases are TGTGCCAGCAGCCCCGGGACAGGGGGGAGGGCTCCGCTT. Protein product: CASSPGTGGRAPL. The entire CDR3 is CASSPGTGGRAPLF.

As to this clone: Mouse names are used for the genes. The read comes to an end 1 residue before the CDR3 does, leaving the germline J gene to fill in the end. V and J are TRBV19 and TRBJ2-1; 14 nucleotides line up with TRBD2. Germline CDR1 FNHDT, CDR2 SITEND (reference sequence). The V gene end was trimmed by 4 bases and the J gene end by 1 base; junction bases not matched to a gene: 7. The CDR3 totals 18 residues. CDR3 sequence: CASSPGTGGARNYAEQFF. The sequenced CDR3 bases are TGTGCCAGCAGTCCCGGGACTGGGGGGGCGCGGAACTATGCTGAGCAGTTC.

About this clone itself: Each gene name is a mouse one. Read sequence stops 1 residue before the CDR3 end, and the germline J gene provides the missing end. The chain recombines TRBV19 with TRBJ1-4; tentative D call: TRBD1 (6 bases). CDR3 length equals 13 residues. CDR1 is FNHDT and CDR2 is SITEND in the germline V gene (reference sequence). V lost 5 bases, J lost 4 bases, and 9 bases lay in between. The CDR3 here is CASRRDINERLFF. The CDR3 DNA, read in part, is TGTGCCAGCAGGCGGGACATCAACGAAAGATTATTT.

As concerns this clone: Gene labels here are mouse ones. Sequencing ends 1 residue short of the CDR3 end; the germline J gene provides the rest. The V gene is TRBV19, the J gene TRBJ2-2; 7 bases map to TRBD1. The ends lost 2 bases at V and 4 bases at J; junction bases unmatched: 2. This CDR3 contains 14 residues. CDR1 and CDR2 from the germline V gene are FNHDT and SITEND (reference sequence). The CDR3 sequence: CASSMPGGTGQLYF. Partial CDR3 DNA: TGTGCCAGCAGTATGCCAGGGGGCACCGGGCAGCTCTAC.

To note about this clone: Gene names are the mouse ones. The read finishes 1 residue shy of the CDR3 end, and the germline J gene is used to complete it. V and J are TRBV4 and TRBJ1-1; 7 bases match TRBD1. Germline CDR1 reads LGHDT; CDR2 reads YNNKQL (reference sequence). The V gene end was trimmed by 4 bases and the J gene end by 4 bases; junction bases not matched to a gene: 3. The CDR3 spans 13 residues. The DNA read from the CDR3 is TGTGCCAGCAGCTCTACAGGGGCCACAGAAGTCTTC. Protein: CASSSTGATEVF. The full CDR3 sequence reads CASSSTGATEVFF.

Of note for this clone: Mouse names are used for the genes. Read sequence stops 1 residue before the CDR3 end, and the germline J gene provides the missing end. The chain couples TRBV13-1 to TRBJ1-4; 9 nucleotides match TRBD1. The V and J ends lost 2 bases and 12 bases, in that order; junction bases with no gene match: 2. Germline CDR1 reads NSHNY; CDR2 reads SYGAGN. The CDR3 sequence is 12 residues long. CDR3 sequence: CASSDRDRGLFF. The CDR3 bases that were read are TGTGCCAGCAGTGACCGGGACAGGGGATTATTT. Full variable domain (outside the CDR3, taken from reference TRBV13-1 and TRBJ1-4): EAAVTQSPRNKVTVTGGNVTLSCRQTNSHNYMYWYRQDTGHGLRLIHYSYGAGNLRIGDVPDGYKATRTTQEDFFLLLELASPSQTSLYFCASSDRDRGLFFGHGTKLSVL.